Listed below are T cell receptor beta chains from one sample, sequenced in a study of blood T cell repertoires in COVID-19. This table comes from immunoSEQ multiplex PCR, and its TCRdb copy is limited to in-frame clones, with some not included. Of approximately 62,000 clones listed, roughly 71% are singletons. The sequencing input was peripheral blood. These TCRs come from a woman aged 45-60 years with active or convalescent COVID-19. CDR3s include the opening cysteine and the closing phenylalanine or tryptophan. The D gene is left open where the match is weak. Clone size is shown for a subset of rows, as once, few, many or a class of expanded clone.

d_gene: TRBD2
abundance: medium-sized
v_gene: TRBV10-3
j_gene: TRBJ2-1
CDR3nt: TGTGCCATCAGTGGGACTAGCGGGAGTGAGCAGTTCTTC
CDR3aa: CAISGTSGSEQFF

d_gene: -
abundance: once
v_gene: TRBV6-5
j_gene: TRBJ1-3
CDR3nt: TGTGCCAGCAGTTACGGGAGCTCTGGAAACACCATATATTTT
CDR3aa: CASSYGSSGNTIYF

d_gene: TRBD1
abundance: -
v_gene: TRBV4-3
j_gene: TRBJ2-1
CDR3nt: TGCGCCAGCTCCGACGGGACAGGGTTTTACAATGAGCAGTTCTTC
CDR3aa: CASSDGTGFYNEQFF

d_gene: TRBD1
abundance: -
v_gene: TRBV19
j_gene: TRBJ1-1
CDR3nt: TGTGCCAGTAGTATAGCCACAGGGGGGGCTGAAGCTTTCTTT
CDR3aa: CASSIATGGAEAFF

d_gene: TRBD2
abundance: -
v_gene: TRBV5-1
j_gene: TRBJ2-7
CDR3nt: TGCGCCAGCACCCCCCGCGGGGGGTACAACGAGCAGTACTTC
CDR3aa: CASTPRGGYNEQYF

d_gene: -
abundance: -
v_gene: TRBV7-9
j_gene: TRBJ1-1
CDR3nt: TGTGCCAGCAGCCCCTGGGGGGGAAACACTGAAGCTTTCTTT
CDR3aa: CASSPWGGNTEAFF

d_gene: -
abundance: -
v_gene: TRBV11-2
j_gene: TRBJ2-5
CDR3nt: TGTGCCAGCAGCCCCCCCTTATGGACCCAGTACTTC
CDR3aa: CASSPPLWTQYF

d_gene: TRBD2
abundance: few
v_gene: TRBV28
j_gene: TRBJ2-5
CDR3nt: TGTGCCAGCACCCCAGGGACTAGCGGGAGCGTGTGGGAGACCCAGTACTTC
CDR3aa: CASTPGTSGSVWETQYF

d_gene: -
abundance: -
v_gene: TRBV7-2
j_gene: TRBJ2-3
CDR3nt: TGTGCCAGCAGCCCAGGCACAGATACGCAGTATTTT
CDR3aa: CASSPGTDTQYF

d_gene: TRBD1
abundance: -
v_gene: TRBV19
j_gene: TRBJ1-2
CDR3nt: TGTGCCAGTAGTATCCTGACAGGGTCCGAGAGGGGATATGGCTACACCTTC
CDR3aa: CASSILTGSERGYGYTF

d_gene: -
abundance: -
v_gene: TRBV6-5
j_gene: TRBJ1-3
CDR3nt: TGTGCCAGCAGTTACGGGGACACACACTCTGGAAACACCATATATTTT
CDR3aa: CASSYGDTHSGNTIYF

d_gene: -
abundance: few
v_gene: TRBV5-1
j_gene: TRBJ1-2
CDR3nt: TGCGCCAGCAGCCCCGGAGGGGCCATGCTTAACTATGGCTACACCTTC
CDR3aa: CASSPGGAMLNYGYTF

d_gene: -
abundance: -
v_gene: TRBV6-5
j_gene: TRBJ1-4
CDR3nt: TGTGCCAGCAGTTTGACACTGGCAACTAATGAAAAACTGTTTTTT
CDR3aa: CASSLTLATNEKLFF

d_gene: TRBD2
abundance: -
v_gene: TRBV5-6
j_gene: TRBJ2-5
CDR3nt: TGTGCCAGCAGCTTGATGGCTAGCGGGCAAGAGACCCAGTACTTC
CDR3aa: CASSLMASGQETQYF

d_gene: TRBD1
abundance: -
v_gene: TRBV3-1/TRBV3-2
j_gene: TRBJ1-5
CDR3nt: TGTGCCAGCAGCATTACAGGGGGCCATCAGCCCCAGCATTTT
CDR3aa: CASSITGGHQPQHF

d_gene: -
abundance: -
v_gene: TRBV7-2
j_gene: TRBJ2-2
CDR3nt: TGTGCCAGCAGCGGGCGAGGGTCCGGGGAGCTGTTTTTT
CDR3aa: CASSGRGSGELFF

d_gene: -
abundance: few
v_gene: TRBV11-2
j_gene: TRBJ2-5
CDR3nt: TGTGCCAGCAGCACACAGTCCGGGAGAGGGGAGACCCAGTACTTC
CDR3aa: CASSTQSGRGETQYF

d_gene: -
abundance: few
v_gene: TRBV2
j_gene: TRBJ2-6
CDR3nt: TGTGCCAGCAGTGTATACAGTACTGGGGCCAACGTCCTGACTTTC
CDR3aa: CASSVYSTGANVLTF

d_gene: TRBD2
abundance: -
v_gene: TRBV9
j_gene: TRBJ2-3
CDR3nt: TGTGCCAGCAGCGTAGCTGAACTAGCGGGGATACGACGGCAGTATTTT
CDR3aa: CASSVAELAGIRRQYF

d_gene: -
abundance: -
v_gene: TRBV10-3
j_gene: TRBJ2-7
CDR3nt: TGTGCCATCAGTGGGACAGCAACGCTTTCCTACGAGCAGTACTTC
CDR3aa: CAISGTATLSYEQYF

d_gene: -
abundance: -
v_gene: TRBV19
j_gene: TRBJ1-2
CDR3nt: TGTGCCAGTAGTATAGCTACAGGGAGCTATGGCTACACCTTC
CDR3aa: CASSIATGSYGYTF

d_gene: TRBD2
abundance: few
v_gene: TRBV15
j_gene: TRBJ2-1
CDR3nt: TGTGCCACCAGCAGATCGGGACTAGCGGGAGGGGGTGAGCAGTTCTTC
CDR3aa: CATSRSGLAGGGEQFF

d_gene: TRBD2
abundance: -
v_gene: TRBV3-1/TRBV3-2
j_gene: TRBJ2-3
CDR3nt: TGTGCCAGCAGCCCTCGGACTAGCGGGAACACAGATACGCAGTATTTT
CDR3aa: CASSPRTSGNTDTQYF

d_gene: -
abundance: -
v_gene: TRBV6-1
j_gene: TRBJ1-6
CDR3nt: TGTGCCAGCAGTGACCGCAGGGCGTCCTATAATTCACCCCTCCACTTT
CDR3aa: CASSDRRASYNSPLHF

d_gene: -
abundance: -
v_gene: TRBV6-7
j_gene: TRBJ1-2
CDR3nt: TGTGCCAGCAGTTACTCTCCTGATCCGGACAGCCATCCGGAAACCACCTTC
CDR3aa: CASSYSPDPDSHPETTF

d_gene: TRBD2
abundance: once
v_gene: TRBV7-8
j_gene: TRBJ2-7
CDR3nt: TGTGCCAGCAGCTTACGGATCCCAGCGGGAGAAGTCTACGAGCAGTACTTC
CDR3aa: CASSLRIPAGEVYEQYF

d_gene: -
abundance: few
v_gene: TRBV9
j_gene: TRBJ1-3
CDR3nt: TGTGCCAGCTCCCCCGGGGGGCACTCTGGAAACACCATATATTTT
CDR3aa: CASSPGGHSGNTIYF

d_gene: TRBD2
abundance: -
v_gene: TRBV3-1/TRBV3-2
j_gene: TRBJ2-7
CDR3nt: TGTGCCAGCAGCCAAGGAGGACTAGCGGGAGGACCCGAGCAGTACTTC
CDR3aa: CASSQGGLAGGPEQYF

d_gene: TRBD2
abundance: many
v_gene: TRBV4-3
j_gene: TRBJ2-2
CDR3nt: TGCGCCAGCAGCCAGGGGGTTACTAGCGGGTACACCGGGGAGCTGTTTTTT
CDR3aa: CASSQGVTSGYTGELFF

d_gene: -
abundance: -
v_gene: TRBV6-2/TRBV6-3
j_gene: TRBJ2-1
CDR3nt: TGTGCCAGCAGCCACGGTAGGGGCAATGAGCAGTTCTTC
CDR3aa: CASSHGRGNEQFF

d_gene: -
abundance: -
v_gene: TRBV10-1
j_gene: TRBJ1-2
CDR3nt: TGCGCCAGCAGTAGGGACTGGAACTATGGCTACACCTTC
CDR3aa: CASSRDWNYGYTF

d_gene: TRBD2
abundance: -
v_gene: TRBV9
j_gene: TRBJ2-1
CDR3nt: TGTGTCACAAAAAGGGAGCGGGAGCCCTACAATGAGCAGTTCTTC
CDR3aa: CVTKREREPYNEQFF

d_gene: -
abundance: -
v_gene: TRBV5-1
j_gene: TRBJ2-7
CDR3nt: TGCGCCAGCAGCTTCGGACCATCGGGGGAGCAGTACTTC
CDR3aa: CASSFGPSGEQYF

d_gene: TRBD2
abundance: -
v_gene: TRBV29-1
j_gene: TRBJ2-5
CDR3nt: TGCAGCGTTGTCGGGGGACTAGCGGCCCAAGAGACCCAGTACTTC
CDR3aa: CSVVGGLAAQETQYF

d_gene: TRBD2
abundance: -
v_gene: TRBV6-2/TRBV6-3
j_gene: TRBJ2-1
CDR3nt: TGTGCCAGCAGTTCGCCGGGACTAGCGGGAGAACGCTCCAATGAGCAGTTCTTC
CDR3aa: CASSSPGLAGERSNEQFF

d_gene: -
abundance: -
v_gene: TRBV27
j_gene: TRBJ2-1
CDR3nt: TGTGCCAGCTCTCTGGGGGGTGTAACCTACAATGAGCAGTTCTTC
CDR3aa: CASSLGGVTYNEQFF

d_gene: -
abundance: few
v_gene: TRBV30
j_gene: TRBJ1-6
CDR3nt: TGTGCCTGGCGGACACGAACGGCTTCACCCCTCCACTTT
CDR3aa: CAWRTRTASPLHF

d_gene: TRBD2
abundance: -
v_gene: TRBV7-2
j_gene: TRBJ2-3
CDR3nt: TGTGCCAGCAGCTATCTAGCGGGAACAACAGATACGCAGTATTTT
CDR3aa: CASSYLAGTTDTQYF

d_gene: TRBD1
abundance: few
v_gene: TRBV30
j_gene: TRBJ1-2
CDR3nt: TGTGCCTGGATGGACAGGGGATATGGCTACACCTTC
CDR3aa: CAWMDRGYGYTF

d_gene: TRBD1
abundance: -
v_gene: TRBV27
j_gene: TRBJ2-2
CDR3nt: TGTGCCAGCAGTCCCCCCGGGACAGGGGTCACTTCGAACACCGGGGAGCTGTTTTTT
CDR3aa: CASSPPGTGVTSNTGELFF

d_gene: -
abundance: -
v_gene: TRBV27
j_gene: TRBJ2-1
CDR3nt: TGTGCCAGCAGTTTAGGGCTAGCGAATGAGCAGTTCTTC
CDR3aa: CASSLGLANEQFF

d_gene: TRBD1
abundance: -
v_gene: TRBV5-1
j_gene: TRBJ1-4
CDR3nt: TGCGCCAGCAGCACCGGGACAGGGAAGGAAAAACTGTTTTTT
CDR3aa: CASSTGTGKEKLFF

d_gene: TRBD1
abundance: once
v_gene: TRBV10-3
j_gene: TRBJ2-5
CDR3nt: TGTGCCATCAGTGATTCGGGACAGGGTTTGCAAGAGACCCAGTACTTC
CDR3aa: CAISDSGQGLQETQYF

d_gene: -
abundance: -
v_gene: TRBV7-9
j_gene: TRBJ2-1
CDR3nt: TGTGCCAGCAGCTTGACTATCCCCTCCTACAATGAGCAGTTCTTC
CDR3aa: CASSLTIPSYNEQFF

d_gene: -
abundance: -
v_gene: TRBV27
j_gene: TRBJ1-1
CDR3nt: TGTGCCAGCAGTTTATCGTTGGCAGGGCGGACTGAAGCTTTCTTT
CDR3aa: CASSLSLAGRTEAFF

d_gene: -
abundance: -
v_gene: TRBV5-1
j_gene: TRBJ2-3
CDR3nt: TGCGCCAGCATGCTTAACAGGGCCAGCACAGATACGCAGTATTTT
CDR3aa: CASMLNRASTDTQYF

d_gene: TRBD2
abundance: -
v_gene: TRBV7-2
j_gene: TRBJ2-7
CDR3nt: TGTGCCAGCAGACGGGGGCTAGCGGGAGAATGGCAGTACTTC
CDR3aa: CASRRGLAGEWQYF

d_gene: -
abundance: once
v_gene: TRBV7-6
j_gene: TRBJ2-2
CDR3nt: TGTGCCAGCAGCTTAGTTATAGGGGGAAAGGCCGGGGAGCTGTTTTTT
CDR3aa: CASSLVIGGKAGELFF

d_gene: TRBD2
abundance: -
v_gene: TRBV6-4
j_gene: TRBJ2-3
CDR3nt: TGTGCCAGCAAGGGACTAGCGGCCACAGATACGCAGTATTTT
CDR3aa: CASKGLAATDTQYF

d_gene: -
abundance: few
v_gene: TRBV19
j_gene: TRBJ2-5
CDR3nt: TGTGCCACCGGGGTAGGAGAGACCCAGTACTTC
CDR3aa: CATGVGETQYF

d_gene: TRBD2
abundance: few
v_gene: TRBV7-3
j_gene: TRBJ2-1
CDR3nt: TGTGCCAGCAGCTTAGCGGGGGGCGCGAATGAGCAGTTCTTC
CDR3aa: CASSLAGGANEQFF

d_gene: TRBD2
abundance: -
v_gene: TRBV3-1/TRBV3-2
j_gene: TRBJ2-1
CDR3nt: TGTGCCAGCAGCCAAGATCCTCCGGGGCCGGCGGGAGGGATGAATGAGCAGTTCTTC
CDR3aa: CASSQDPPGPAGGMNEQFF

d_gene: TRBD1
abundance: -
v_gene: TRBV2
j_gene: TRBJ1-1
CDR3nt: TGTGCCAGCAGGAGGGACAGGGGGCCTCCTGAAGCTTTCTTT
CDR3aa: CASRRDRGPPEAFF

d_gene: -
abundance: -
v_gene: TRBV5-5
j_gene: TRBJ2-2
CDR3nt: TGTGCCAGCAGCTCGACAGGGAACACCGGGGAGCTGTTTTTT
CDR3aa: CASSSTGNTGELFF

d_gene: TRBD1
abundance: -
v_gene: TRBV19
j_gene: TRBJ1-1
CDR3nt: TGTGCCAGTAGTATGGGGACAGGGTGGATGAACACTGAAGCTTTCTTT
CDR3aa: CASSMGTGWMNTEAFF

d_gene: TRBD1
abundance: once
v_gene: TRBV27
j_gene: TRBJ1-1
CDR3nt: TGTGCCAGCAGCCTGACAGGGTTTACGAACACTGAAGCTTTCTTT
CDR3aa: CASSLTGFTNTEAFF